These 14 T cell receptor beta chains originate from one sample sequenced in a study of CD8 T cells in ankylosing spondylitis. One entry per CDR3 protein results from TCRdb running MiXCR on the 5' RACE reads. Of over 700,000 distinct CDR3 sequences in the sample, around 20% were seen once. The antigens of these receptors remain unknown. General observations from the study: There was a TCR beta motif, made of 7 or 8 highly homologous variants, that appeared characteristic of ankylosing spondylitis blood.

The specimen sequenced was blood, either unsorted or a sorted T cell fraction (not recorded which). These receptors were taken from a male donor with ankylosing spondylitis.

This clonotype has a handful of counts. The chain is built from TRBV11-2 and TRBJ2-1; D ambiguous. The CDR3 runs 16 residues. V dropped 3 bases and J dropped 8 bases, with 20 bases sitting between them. CDR1 SGHAT and CDR2 FQNNGV come from the germline V gene. The CDR3 coding sequence is TGTGCCAGCAGCTTTTTCCCTAGAGACATAGTACATGAGCAGTTCTTC. This encodes CASSFFPRDIVHEQFF. Supplemented by reference TRBV11-2 and TRBJ2-1, the full variable domain reads EAGVAQSPRYKIIEKRQSVAFWCNPISGHATLYWYQQILGQGPKLLIQFQNNGVVDDSQLPKDRFSAERLKGVDSTLKIQPAKLEDSAVYLCASSFFPRDIVHEQFFGPGTRLTVL.

The J gene is TRBJ1-2, the V gene TRBV9; 8 bases align to TRBD1. The V gene's germline CDR1 is SGDLS and CDR2 YYNGEE. V lost 0 bases and J lost 6; bases outside the gene matches: 1. The CDR3 contains 13 residues. The CDR3 is CASSVGDRNGYTF. As DNA, the CDR3 is TGTGCCAGCAGCGTAGGGGACAGGAATGGCTACACCTTC.

V gene TRBV12-3 or TRBV12-4 combines with J gene TRBJ1-1; maybe TRBD1 (6 bases). This CDR3 has 12 residues. Between the trimmed V and J ends, which lost 5 bases and 5 bases, there was a span of 9 bases. The CDR3 region has the DNA TGTGCCAGCAGTAGACAGGAAACTGAAGCTTTCTTT. This sequence encodes CASSRQETEAFF.

In its sample, this clonotype was seen many times. The chain links TRBV4-3 to TRBJ2-5; 8 bases are a match to TRBD2. Germline V gene sequence: CDR1 LGHNA, CDR2 YSLEER. Germline trimming cut 1 base from V and 5 bases from J; bases unmatched to any gene: 6. This CDR3 has 15 residues. CDR3 residues: CASSQVGGGLETQYF. CDR3 nucleotides: TGCGCCAGCAGCCAAGTAGGCGGGGGGCTTGAGACCCAGTACTTC.

Here the CDR3 reads CASSLAIRGQGTQYF. CDR3 coding DNA: TGTGCCAGCAGTTTAGCAATCCGGGGACAGGGTACGCAGTATTTT. The gene calls are TRBV12-3 or TRBV12-4 and TRBJ2-3; 9 positions agree with TRBD1. The junction had 6 bases not matched to a gene; V was cut back by 0 bases and J by 8 bases. The CDR3 length is 15 residues.

This clonotype was seen many times. A read error may be the cause here, since a much bigger clone is one base away. This chain connects TRBV20-1 to TRBJ2-7, with D tentatively TRBD1 (5 bases). Germline V gene data show CDR1 as DFQATT and CDR2 as SNEGSKA (reference sequence). Trimming left V 0 bases short and J 3 bases short, with 9 bases between. The CDR3 is 13 amino acids. The CDR3 here is CSAREGRDYEQYF. The DNA of the CDR3 is TGCAGTGCTAGAGAGGGCAGGGACTACGAGCAGTACTTC.

The chain recombines TRBV29-1 with TRBJ2-1; 9 nucleotides match TRBD1. Germline CDR1 is SQVTM and CDR2 is ANQGSEA. Trimming removed 6 bases from V and 3 bases from J; junction bases left unmatched: 9. The CDR3 has 15 amino acids. CDR3 nucleotide sequence: TGCAGCGTATCCGTACAGGGGGCGGACTACAATGAGCAGTTCTTC. Translation: CSVSVQGADYNEQFF.

Here the CDR3 reads CASSRQPGTQYF. The CDR3 DNA is TGCGCCAGCAGCCGACAGCCAGGGACCCAGTACTTC. V is TRBV4-1 and J is TRBJ2-5; maybe TRBD1 (5 bases). The CDR3 consists of 12 residues. V lost 4 bases, J lost 7 bases, and 10 bases lay in between. CDR1 MGHRA and CDR2 YSYEKL come from the germline V gene.

This clonotype was recorded a few times. The chain recombines TRBV28 with TRBJ1-1, with no clear D. Trimming stripped 2 bases from V and 4 bases from J, with 11 bases between. The CDR3 covers 14 residues. Per germline, CDR1 MDHEN and CDR2 SYDVKM. CDR3 sequence: CASSLAGRSTEAFF. The CDR3 nucleotides are TGTGCCAGCAGTTTAGCTGGGAGAAGCACTGAAGCTTTCTTT.

J is TRBJ1-1 and V is TRBV28; 7 bases line up with TRBD1. The germline CDR1 and CDR2 sequences are MDHEN and SYDVKM. The CDR3 extends over 14 amino acids. The V gene end was trimmed by 7 bases and the J gene end by 2 bases; junction bases not matched to a gene: 7. CDR3 DNA sequence: TGTGCCAGCATACCCGACAGGGTTAACACTGAAGCTTTCTTT. Amino acids: CASIPDRVNTEAFF.

V is TRBV7-3 and J is TRBJ2-2; D ambiguous. Germline values: CDR1 SGHTA, CDR2 FQGTGA. V lost 5 bases and J lost 4, with 14 bases in between. The CDR3 sequence is 15 residues long. CDR3 DNA sequence: TGTGCCAGCAGCCCAAGTGTCTTCGGCACCGGGGAGCTGTTTTTT. Translated: CASSPSVFGTGELFF.

Of note for this clonotype: One end of the junction does not line up with germline, which may come from a read error. The V and J genes are TRBV20-1 and TRBJ2-3; D perhaps matches TRBD2 (7 bases). CDR3 length equals 16 residues. Germline V gives CDR1 DFQATT, CDR2 SNEGSKA (reference sequence). In DNA form, the CDR3 reads TGCAGCGCTACCACCAAGTCGGTGGGAGGGGGAGATACGCAGTATTTT. The encoded protein is CSATTKSVGGGDTQYF.

This clonotype has more than one count but fewer than ten. The DNA of the CDR3 is TGTGCCAGCAGCTCCCCCGAAACTAGCGGGGTCCTCTACGAGCAGTACTTC. It encodes CASSSPETSGVLYEQYF. The J gene is TRBJ2-7, the V gene TRBV7-8; 10 bases fit TRBD2. The germline gives CDR1 SGHVS, CDR2 FQNEAQ. V shed 4 bases and J 3 bases; nucleotides not matched to a gene: 12. The CDR3 sequence is 17 residues long.

This clonotype came up a few times. This chain joins TRBV27 and TRBJ2-2; D possibly matches TRBD1 or TRBD2 (6 bases each). The CDR3 runs 14 residues. Germline assignment: CDR1 MNHEY and CDR2 SMNVEV (reference sequence). V lost 9 bases to trimming and J lost 6 bases, with 17 bases between them. In DNA form, the CDR3 reads TGTGCCAGTCGACTGGTGGGGGGCTCCGGGGAGCTGTTTTTT. Protein sequence: CASRLVGGSGELFF.